The source of this TCR beta chain is a study of OX40 agonist ivuxolimab in advanced cancers. Using immunoSEQ multiplex PCR, the repertoire was profiled, and TCRdb retains in-frame clones only, with some absent. The sample records about 120,000 clones, 85% to 90% being singletons. The CDR3 is 13 residues long. The V gene end was trimmed by 5 bases and the J gene end by 9 bases; junction bases not matched to a gene: 6. Germline V CDR1 and CDR2: MNHNY, SVGAGI (reference sequence). Broader study findings: There was clonal expansion of CD4+ and CD8+ blood T cells by week 6 at 0.1 to 3.0 mg/kg.

About this clone itself: What it binds is unknown.

Sample: CD4+ or CD8+ T cells sorted from blood, taken in a trial of the OX40 agonist ivuxolimab. The receptor comes from an adult with an advanced solid tumor such as melanoma, head and neck, liver or kidney cancer. The chain carries TRBV6-6 and TRBJ2-7; 11 positions match TRBD1. The CDR3 sequence is CASSPGQGARQYF. CDR3 nucleotides: TGTGCCAGCAGTCCTGGACAGGGGGCTAGGCAGTACTTC.